The next 8 T cell receptor beta chains were all read from a single sample in a study of a mutant IDH1 vaccine in newly diagnosed glioma. Regarding time point: week 47, end of study. One vaccine dose held 300 ug of mutant IDH1 20-mer peptide and came with topical imiquimod. These receptors have no known antigen. Libraries were prepared by immunoSEQ multiplex PCR; TCRdb keeps only in-frame clonotypes and omits some of them. The table includes just over 60,000 clones, around four fifths detected once. The material sequenced was PBMCs, taken from a glioma patient whose treatment included an IDH1 peptide vaccine. The receptors were sampled from a young man with glioma.

This clone was counted a single time. This chain connects TRBV25-1 to TRBJ2-2, with TRBD2 as a possible D gene (5 bases). V was trimmed by 3 bases and J by 4 bases, leaving 9 bases between them. The CDR3 totals 14 residues. The germline V gene encodes CDR1 MGHDK and CDR2 SYGVNS. CDR3 in DNA: TGTGCCAGCAGTGACGGGGTACCCACCGGGGAGCTGTTTTTT. Its translation is CASSDGVPTGELFF.

This clone was counted between two and nine times. This chain links TRBV28 with TRBJ1-5, with D perhaps TRBD1 (5 bases). The CDR3 has 15 amino acids. V dropped 3 bases and J dropped 3 bases, with 12 bases sitting between them. The V gene's germline CDR1 is MDHEN and CDR2 SYDVKM. CDR3: CASSFTGKDNQPQHF. CDR3 sequence (DNA): TGTGCCAGCAGTTTTACAGGAAAGGACAATCAGCCCCAGCATTTT.

V is TRBV7-2 and J is TRBJ1-2, with 8 nucleotides matching TRBD1. The CDR3 contains 15 residues. Germline V gene data show CDR1 as SGHTA and CDR2 as FQGNSA. J lost 2 bases, V lost 5 bases, and 7 bases had no gene match. CDR3 DNA sequence: TGTGCCAGCAGCGGAGGGACAGGCGTCAACTATGGCTACACCTTC. Amino acid sequence: CASSGGTGVNYGYTF.

The J gene is TRBJ1-3, the V gene TRBV7-9; TRBD1 agrees at 9 bases. J lost 8 bases, V lost 8 bases, and 13 bases had no gene match. CDR1 and CDR2 from the germline V gene are SEHNR and FQNEAQ (reference sequence). The CDR3 spans 15 residues. CDR3 sequence (DNA): TGTGCCAGCCACGAAGGGACAGGGAATTTCCACACCATATATTTT. It specifies CASHEGTGNFHTIYF. Supplemented by reference TRBV7-9 and TRBJ1-3, the full variable domain reads DTGVSQNPRHKITKRGQNVTFRCDPISEHNRLYWYRQTLGQGPEFLTYFQNEAQLEKSRLLSDRFSAERPKGSFSTLEIQRTEQGDSAMYLCASHEGTGNFHTIYFGEGSWLTVV.

V is TRBV28 and J is TRBJ2-3; D is uncertain. V lost 5 bases and J lost 2, with 11 bases in between. CDR1 is MDHEN and CDR2 is SYDVKM in the germline V gene. CDR3 size: 14 residues. As DNA, the CDR3 is TGTGCCAGCAGTAACGGACGATTCACAGATACGCAGTATTTT. This sequence encodes CASSNGRFTDTQYF.

The V call is TRBV5-1, the J call TRBJ2-7; D is unresolved. Trimming cost V 7 bases and J 0 bases, with 8 bases left between them. The CDR3 totals 12 residues. Germline assignment: CDR1 SGHRS and CDR2 YFSETQ. This CDR3 is CASSLSSYEQYF. The CDR3, as DNA: TGCGCCAGCTCCCTAAGCTCCTACGAGCAGTACTTC.

The chain combines TRBV18 with TRBJ2-5; D remains ambiguous. The CDR3 has 12 residues. V was clipped by 4 bases and J by 0 bases, with 3 bases between them. CDR1 and CDR2 from the germline V gene are KGHSH and LQKENI. The CDR3 reads CASSRYQETQYF. DNA of the CDR3: TGTGCCAGCTCACGGTACCAAGAGACCCAGTACTTC. The full variable domain, rest sourced from reference TRBV18 and TRBJ2-5, is NAGVMQNPRHLVRRRGQEARLRCSPMKGHSHVYWYRQLPEEGLKFMVYLQKENIIDESGMPKERFSAEFPKEGPSILRIQQVVRGDSAAYFCASSRYQETQYFGPGTRLLVL.

This rearrangement joins TRBV4-1 to TRBJ1-2; D possibly corresponds to TRBD1 (5 bases). The CDR3 is 15 amino acids. The V end was cut by 1 base, the J end by 4 bases, with 13 bases between. CDR1 MGHRA and CDR2 YSYEKL come from the germline V gene. The CDR3 nucleotides are TGCGCCAGCAGCCAAGCTTTGGGACGGGGCTATGGCTACACCTTC. Amino acid sequence: CASSQALGRGYGYTF.